This T cell receptor beta chain appears in the sequencing data of a study of early T cells in non-severe SARS-CoV-2 infection. Study as a whole: Investigators sequenced bulk RNA drawn from unsorted whole blood, and chains remained unpaired. Notes on the study in general: Anti-spike CD8 responses were favored by VDJdb matching, which missed private and CD4 specificities.

In this sample, this clonotype turned up many times. Its antigen is undetermined. The V and J ends lost 1 base and 5 bases, in that order; junction bases with no gene match: 6. Germline V gene lookup returns CDR1 DFQATT and CDR2 SNEGSKA (reference sequence). The CDR3 is made up of 15 amino acids. Researchers attached unique molecular identifiers to individual cDNA molecules. Each CDR3 protein is one row after TCRdb ran MiXCR on the 5' RACE reads. The sample has roughly 29,000 distinct CDR3 sequences; about 5% are singletons. This TCR came from an adult who was a healthcare worker with PCR-confirmed SARS-CoV-2 infection or an uninfected control (not recorded which). The sample comprised whole blood. The V gene is TRBV20-1, the J gene TRBJ2-5; 11 bases map to TRBD2. DNA of the CDR3: TGCAGTGCTAGAGGATCTAGCGGGGGGAGGGAGACCCAGTACTTC. Protein product: CSARGSSGGRETQYF.